This TCR beta chain was retrieved from a study of shared clonotypes between healthy human individuals. Study results and limitations: Sharing across a few donors was seen in 4% to 6.5% of naive CD4 clonotypes.

Clones were sequenced by immunoSEQ multiplex PCR, and TCRdb holds only the in-frame ones, with some missing. The sample yields over a million clones, approximately 98.5% seen once. Germline values: CDR1 SGHRS, CDR2 YFSETQ. V was trimmed by 2 bases and J by 0 bases, leaving 8 bases between them. CDR3 length: 15 amino acids. A remark on this clone: The antigen is undetermined. In the same sample, other DNA sequences code for this CDR3.

Sequencing input: naive CD4+ T cells sorted from blood. The subset denotes: CD45RA+ positively selected. This rearrangement joins TRBV5-1 to TRBJ2-2; D remains ambiguous. The receptor comes from a man aged 25-40 years in good health. For the CDR3, the DNA is TGCGCCAGCAGCTTAAAAGGATCGAACACCGGGGAGCTGTTTTTT. Protein product: CASSLKGSNTGELFF.